This paragraph reports one T cell receptor (beta chain). These data belong to a study of blood T cell repertoires in COVID-19. V gave up 3 bases and J gave up 9 bases, with 3 bases separating them. Germline CDR1 MDHEN, CDR2 SYDVKM. This CDR3 comprises 11 residues. Per the study methods: For nucleated cells, counts were estimated from reference gene primer amplification. Libraries were prepared by immunoSEQ multiplex PCR; TCRdb keeps only in-frame clonotypes and omits some of them. Clone size and the V and J calls come from that table; the DNA yielded D and trimming. The table has roughly 200,000 clones, about 83% seen once; the top ten hold 7% to 10%. Enrolled through a virtual design, the participants were between roughly 18 and 95 years of age and came from some 25 US areas.

The sequencing sample was made of PBMCs or T cells enriched from blood (not recorded which). The chain uses TRBV28 and TRBJ1-6, with unresolved D. The sequence was obtained from a woman between 25 and 40 years old who had recovered from COVID-19. The CDR3 DNA reads as TGTGCCAGCAGTTTTAGTTCACCCCTCCACTTT. The encoded protein is CASSFSSPLHF.